This T cell receptor (beta chain) was captured by sequencing in a study of patients and donors after allogeneic stem cell transplantation. The CDR3 loop spans 14 amino acids. From the RT-PCR reads, TCRdb called clonotypes with MiXCR, one entry per CDR3 protein. Of roughly 230,000 distinct CDR3 sequences in the sample, 13% to 15% were seen once. This clonotype was counted between two and nine times. This chain connects TRBV21-1 to TRBJ1-1; the DNA was not used to check the table's D call, TRBD1. TRBV21-1 counts as a pseudogene. The receptor comes from a human donor who was either an allogeneic HSCT recipient or a stem cell or donor lymphocyte infusion donor (not recorded which). It is not recorded whose cells these are; they may come from a transplant donor. Sequenced: blood, either unsorted or a sorted T cell fraction (not recorded which). Here the CDR3 reads CASSELTGDTEAFF. The CDR3 DNA reads TGTGCCAGCAGCGAACTCACAGGGGACACTGAAGCTTTCTTT.